Below, 5 T cell receptor beta chains from the same sample are listed, as sequenced in a study of beta chain features in type 1 diabetes. The isolated RNA, all of it, was reverse transcribed, so expressed TCRB transcripts were what got sequenced. Repertoires were generated with immunoSEQ multiplex PCR, while TCRdb's copy carries only in-frame clones and drops some. There are 970,000 or so clones in the sample; roughly a sixth occur only once, and 0.023% lies in the top ten. The sequencing sample was made of naive CD4+ T cells from blood. The receptors here all came from a woman in her late teens or twenties in good health.

In this sample, this clone turned up a few times. This chain connects TRBV27 to TRBJ1-1, with 8 bases that match TRBD1. Germline V gene lookup returns CDR1 MNHEY and CDR2 SMNVEV (reference sequence). V lost 6 bases and J lost 2; bases outside the gene matches: 5. This CDR3 region has 14 residues. In DNA, the CDR3 is TGTGCCAGCAGACGGACAGGGAGTAACACTGAAGCTTTCTTT. This codes for CASRRTGSNTEAFF.

The sample holds a few counts of this clone. This sequence joins TRBV28 and TRBJ1-2; TRBD1 is a possible D gene (5 bases). From germline, CDR1 is MDHEN and CDR2 SYDVKM. Trimming shortened V by 4 bases and J by 7 bases, and 19 bases separated the two germline ends. CDR3 length equals 15 residues. The CDR3 protein is CASSSTLRAWGGYTF. CDR3 DNA: TGTGCCAGCAGTTCCACCCTCAGGGCTTGGGGTGGCTACACCTTC.

The V and J genes are TRBV4-3 and TRBJ1-1; 7 bases match TRBD1. Germline V CDR1 and CDR2: LGHNA, YSLEER. This CDR3 spans 17 amino acids. Trimming cost V 0 bases and J 4 bases; bases outside gene matches: 11. The CDR3 loop reads CASSQDRLLTGSTEAFF. As DNA, the CDR3 is TGCGCCAGCAGCCAAGATCGCCTATTGACAGGGAGCACTGAAGCTTTCTTT.

This clone turned up a few times. The V gene is TRBV11-2, the J gene TRBJ2-7; a weak D match, TRBD1 (5 bases). This CDR3 contains 16 residues. Germline V lookup: CDR1 SGHAT, CDR2 FQNNGV. V was pared by 3 bases and J by 3 bases, with 18 bases between. The CDR3 loop is CASSLGGANINYEQYF. The CDR3 DNA reads TGTGCCAGCAGCTTGGGTGGGGCGAATATTAACTACGAGCAGTACTTC.

The chain recombines TRBV15 with TRBJ2-1; D is undetermined. The CDR3 is made up of 13 amino acids. The V end lost 6 bases, the J end lost 0 bases, and 6 bases lay between the germline ends. CDR1 and CDR2 from the germline V gene are LNHNV and YYDKDF (reference sequence). The CDR3 DNA follows: TGTGCCACCAGTAGTGACTCCTACAATGAGCAGTTCTTC. The encoded protein is CATSSDSYNEQFF.